Listed below are T cell receptor beta chains from one sample, sequenced in a study of blood T cell repertoires in COVID-19. Assay: immunoSEQ multiplex PCR; the TCRdb copy retains only in-frame clones and omits some. The table includes around 160,000 clones, around 81% detected once. Sequences were obtained from peripheral blood. All receptors derive from a man aged 55 to 70 with active or convalescent COVID-19. CDR3s include the opening cysteine and the closing phenylalanine or tryptophan. A D gene is named only where the DNA matches it firmly. Only some rows state a clone size, as once, few, many or a class for expanded clones.

clone_size j_call cdr3_length v_call d_call cdr3_aa cdr3_nt
. TRBJ2-1 13 TRBV19 . CATKGVRNNEQFF TGTGCCACCAAGGGGGTGCGTAACAATGAGCAGTTCTTC
. TRBJ1-1 14 TRBV4-2 . CASSQAERDSEAFF TGTGCCAGCAGCCAAGCAGAGAGGGATTCTGAAGCTTTCTTT
. TRBJ1-2 17 TRBV7-9 TRBD1 CASSSRFAGQGTYGYTF TGTGCCAGCAGCTCCCGTTTTGCGGGACAGGGCACTTATGGCTACACCTTC
. TRBJ2-3 16 TRBV15 . CATSRDGQTSTDTQYF TGTGCCACCAGCAGAGACGGACAGACTAGCACAGATACGCAGTATTTT
. TRBJ2-1 16 TRBV9 . CASSVAGGSSYNEQFF TGTGCCAGCAGCGTAGCAGGAGGGAGCTCCTACAATGAGCAGTTCTTC
few TRBJ1-4 15 TRBV21-1 . CASSKGRSSNEKLFF TGTGCCAGCAGCAAAGGTCGGAGCTCTAATGAAAAACTGTTTTTT
few TRBJ1-4 17 TRBV11-2 . CASSLVGGGATNEKLFF TGTGCCAGCAGCTTAGTGGGGGGAGGAGCAACTAATGAAAAACTGTTTTTT
. TRBJ1-6 14 TRBV6-2/TRBV6-3 . CASSYLGGNSPLHF TGTGCCAGCAGTTACCTCGGGGGGAATTCACCCCTCCACTTT
few TRBJ2-2 13 TRBV7-5 . CVRSVAGFGELFF TGTGTCAGAAGCGTCGCAGGGTTCGGGGAGCTGTTTTTT
. TRBJ2-3 16 TRBV11-2 . CASSLGGGPGTDTQYF TGTGCCAGCAGCTTAGGAGGCGGCCCCGGTACAGATACGCAGTATTTT
. TRBJ2-1 15 TRBV27 TRBD2 CASSLPGGSYNEQFF TGTGCCAGCAGCCTACCGGGGGGATCCTACAATGAGCAGTTCTTC
. TRBJ2-3 15 TRBV24-1 . CATSDRTGAGDTQYF TGTGCCACCAGTGATAGGACGGGAGCCGGAGATACGCAGTATTTT
. TRBJ2-1 14 TRBV9 . CASSVISLREWQFF TGTGCCAGCAGCGTGATTAGCCTCCGGGAGTGGCAGTTCTTC
. TRBJ2-5 14 TRBV5-1 . CASSPASVQETQYF TGCGCCAGCAGCCCCGCTAGCGTCCAAGAGACCCAGTACTTC
. TRBJ2-7 15 TRBV6-1 . CASSEAHGASYEQYF TGTGCCAGCAGTGAAGCGCATGGGGCCTCCTACGAGCAGTACTTC
. TRBJ1-2 13 TRBV18 . CASSPRNNYGYTF TGTGCCAGCTCACCGCGCAATAACTATGGCTACACCTTC
. TRBJ1-6 15 TRBV7-3 . CASSLRTIDNSPLHF TGTGCCAGCAGCTTAAGGACTATCGATAATTCACCCCTCCACTTT
. TRBJ1-2 15 TRBV6-5 TRBD1 CASQIGGTGRHGYTF TGTGCCAGCCAAATCGGGGGGACAGGGCGTCATGGCTACACCTTC
. TRBJ1-5 14 TRBV4-2 TRBD1 CASSSGGRNQPQHF TGTGCCAGCAGCTCAGGGGGCCGCAATCAGCCCCAGCATTTT
. TRBJ1-6 13 TRBV28 . CASSIAYNSPLHF TGTGCCAGCAGTATCGCCTATAATTCACCCCTCCACTTT
. TRBJ2-1 12 TRBV5-1 TRBD1 CASSETGPEQFF TGCGCCAGCAGCGAGACAGGGCCTGAGCAGTTCTTC
. TRBJ1-4 17 TRBV5-1 . CASSLEVGVSTNEKLFF TGCGCCAGCAGCTTGGAGGTAGGAGTATCAACTAATGAAAAACTGTTTTTT
once TRBJ2-5 13 TRBV10-3 . CAISDGAAETQYF TGTGCCATCAGTGACGGAGCGGCGGAGACCCAGTACTTC
. TRBJ2-1 17 TRBV19 TRBD2 CASSKALGLVGLGEQFF TGTGCCAGTAGTAAGGCCCTGGGACTAGTAGGGCTAGGTGAGCAGTTCTTC
few TRBJ2-3 15 TRBV6-5 . CASSRTMVRADTQYF TGTGCCAGCAGTCGGACAATGGTCAGGGCAGATACGCAGTATTTT
. TRBJ2-3 14 TRBV4-1 . CASSLETATDTQYF TGCGCCAGCAGCCTAGAGACTGCCACAGATACGCAGTATTTT
. TRBJ2-1 13 TRBV28 . CASLGSIYNEQFF TGTGCCAGCCTAGGTTCGATCTACAATGAGCAGTTCTTC
. TRBJ1-1 16 TRBV18 . CASSPEIGVMNTEAFF TGTGCCAGCTCACCAGAGATAGGGGTCATGAACACTGAAGCTTTCTTT
. TRBJ1-4 15 TRBV18 TRBD1 CASSRRGQGNEKLFF TGTGCCAGCTCACGACGAGGACAGGGGAACGAAAAACTGTTTTTT
once TRBJ1-1 14 TRBV11-1 . CASSLRGKNTEAFF TGTGCCAGCAGCTTAAGGGGGAAGAACACTGAAGCTTTCTTT
. TRBJ2-7 14 TRBV5-1 TRBD1 CASSVGQGAYEQYF TGCGCCAGCAGCGTGGGACAGGGGGCCTACGAGCAGTACTTC
. TRBJ2-2 11 TRBV20-1 . CSGGNTGELFF TGCAGCGGGGGAAACACCGGGGAGCTGTTTTTT
. TRBJ1-5 19 TRBV18 TRBD1 CASSRKPSDRGYIYQPQHF TGTGCCAGCTCACGCAAACCCTCGGACAGGGGGTATATTTATCAGCCCCAGCATTTT
. TRBJ2-7 14 TRBV7-9 . CASSYRGDSYEQYF TGTGCCAGCAGCTACCGCGGGGACTCCTACGAGCAGTACTTC
. TRBJ2-7 15 TRBV7-2 TRBD2 CASSLGLAGAREQYF TGTGCCAGCAGCCTCGGGCTAGCGGGAGCGAGGGAGCAGTACTTC
once TRBJ1-4 12 TRBV7-9 . CALGGADEKLFF TGTGCCCTAGGTGGGGCGGATGAAAAACTGTTTTTT
once TRBJ2-2 11 TRBV12-3/TRBV12-4 . CAIRGTGELFF TGTGCCATTCGAGGGACCGGGGAGCTGTTTTTT
once TRBJ1-1 10 TRBV21-1 . CASSMGGAFF TGTGCCAGCAGCATGGGGGGAGCTTTCTTT
. TRBJ1-2 16 TRBV2 . CASSEALARVNYGYTF TGTGCCAGCAGTGAAGCGCTGGCCAGGGTTAACTATGGCTACACCTTC
. TRBJ2-7 15 TRBV19 TRBD1 CASSIRTGSGVEQYF TGTGCCAGTAGTATAAGGACAGGCTCCGGGGTTGAGCAGTACTTC
. TRBJ2-5 16 TRBV24-1 TRBD2 CATSDMLAGGTETQYF TGTGCCACCAGTGATATGCTAGCGGGAGGCACGGAGACCCAGTACTTC
. TRBJ1-2 13 TRBV12-3/TRBV12-4 TRBD1 CASSPGGGRGYTF TGTGCCAGCAGTCCAGGGGGTGGTCGTGGCTACACCTTC
. TRBJ2-7 15 TRBV5-1 TRBD2 CASSFRGGRNYEQYF TGCGCCAGCAGCTTTCGGGGCGGGAGGAACTACGAGCAGTACTTC
. TRBJ2-5 15 TRBV19 . CASSIEGRGRETQYF TGTGCCAGTAGTATAGAAGGCAGGGGGAGGGAGACCCAGTACTTC
. TRBJ2-2 16 TRBV7-2 . CASSSLLGGGTGELFF TGTGCCAGCAGCTCACTCCTAGGGGGTGGGACCGGGGAGCTGTTTTTT
. TRBJ2-7 15 TRBV6-5 TRBD1 CASRAGTADSYEQYF TGTGCCAGCAGAGCCGGGACAGCCGACTCCTACGAGCAGTACTTC
few TRBJ2-7 14 TRBV10-3 TRBD2 CAISEASGIVEQYF TGTGCCATCAGTGAGGCTAGCGGGATCGTCGAGCAGTACTTC
. TRBJ2-3 15 TRBV7-3 TRBD2 CASSVLGLAGDTQYF TGTGCCAGCAGCGTACTTGGACTAGCGGGAGATACGCAGTATTTT